One and the same sample provided the 6 T cell receptor beta chains below, sequenced in a study of post-analysis software for immune sequencing data. Unique molecular identifiers were present in the TCR beta cDNA libraries. MiXCR, applied by TCRdb to the PCR reads, yields one record per CDR3 protein. The sample lists about 540,000 distinct CDR3 sequences; approximately 31% were seen once. Their recognized antigens are unknown. Study findings and constraints: Patients showed TRBV5-6, TRBV5-1 and TRBV20-1 among 4 or 5 TRBV segments more frequent than in controls.

The sequencing input was blood. The receptor source for this set is a girl aged 2 to 17 with multiple sclerosis.

The chain's CDR3 is CSARDLGQLGLSNQPQHF. The CDR3 region has the DNA TGCAGTGCTAGAGATCTTGGACAACTTGGGTTGAGCAATCAGCCCCAGCATTTT. The chain links TRBV20-1 to TRBJ1-5; D may be TRBD1 (5 bases). Germline CDR1 DFQATT, CDR2 SNEGSKA (reference sequence). V lost 0 bases, J lost 1 base, and 19 bases lay in between. The CDR3 has 18 amino acids.

The chain joins TRBV20-1 to TRBJ2-4, with D unclear. Germline CDR1 DFQATT, CDR2 SNEGSKA (reference sequence). V shed 1 base and J shed 4 bases, with 8 bases lying between them. This CDR3 spans 13 amino acids. The CDR3 loop is CSARGLTKNIQYF. The CDR3 DNA sequence: TGCAGTGCTAGAGGGCTAACGAAAAACATTCAGTACTTC.

V gene TRBV10-3 combines with J gene TRBJ2-5; 9 bases are a match to TRBD2. V trimming: 0 bases; J trimming: 0 bases; junction bases outside the gene matches: 5. Germline loops: CDR1 ENHRY, CDR2 SYGVKD. The CDR3 sequence is 17 residues long. The CDR3 loop reads CAISESSVAGDQETQYF. The CDR3 DNA follows: TGTGCCATCAGTGAGTCGAGCGTAGCGGGGGACCAAGAGACCCAGTACTTC.

This chain uses TRBV6-5 with TRBJ2-1; D might be TRBD1 (6 bases). The CDR3 is 13 amino acids. Trimming took 7 bases from V and 1 from J, leaving 8 bases between them. Germline V gives CDR1 MNHEY, CDR2 SVGAGI. Here the CDR3 DNA reads TGTGCCAGCAAGGGGGTATCCTACAATGAGCAGTTCTTC. It is translated as CASKGVSYNEQFF.

This clonotype was picked up a small number of times. The chain is built from TRBV10-3 and TRBJ1-6; TRBD1 matches 8 bases. CDR3 size: 14 residues. V lost 3 bases to trimming and J lost 9 bases; unmatched junction nucleotides: 4. Germline V gives CDR1 ENHRY, CDR2 SYGVKD. CDR3 region: CAISDDRGGSPLHF. CDR3 coding DNA: TGTGCCATCAGTGATGACAGGGGAGGTTCACCCCTCCACTTT.

The chain joins TRBV6-2 or TRBV6-3 to TRBJ2-3; the D is unclear. The length of the CDR3 is 14 residues. Germline CDR1 MNHEY, CDR2 SVGEGT. V lost 0 bases, J lost 8 bases, and 12 bases lay in between. The CDR3 sequence is CASSYSAQVSTQYF. CDR3 in DNA: TGTGCCAGCAGTTACTCTGCGCAGGTCTCTACGCAGTATTTT.